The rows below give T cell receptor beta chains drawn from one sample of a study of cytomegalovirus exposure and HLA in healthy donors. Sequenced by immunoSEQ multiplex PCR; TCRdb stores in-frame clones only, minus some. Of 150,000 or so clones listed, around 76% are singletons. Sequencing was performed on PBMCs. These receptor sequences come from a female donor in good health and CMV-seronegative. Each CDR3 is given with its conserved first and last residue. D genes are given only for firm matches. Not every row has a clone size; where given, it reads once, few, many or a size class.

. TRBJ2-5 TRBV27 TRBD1 TGTGCCAGCAGTCCCTTCTGGACAGGGGTAAGAGAGACCCAGTACTTC CASSPFWTGVRETQYF
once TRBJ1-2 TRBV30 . TGTGCCTGGAGGCAGGGTTTGGATGGCTACACCTTC CAWRQGLDGYTF
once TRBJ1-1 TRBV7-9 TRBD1 TGTGCCAGCAGCCCGGACAGGGGGTGGACTGAAGCTTTCTTT CASSPDRGWTEAFF
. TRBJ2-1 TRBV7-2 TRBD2 TGTGCCAGCAGCACCGGACTAGCGGGGGTGTACAATGAGCAGTTCTTC CASSTGLAGVYNEQFF
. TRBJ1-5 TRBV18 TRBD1 TGTGCCAGCTCACGACAGGGGGCGGGGGGCAATCAGCCCCAGCATTTT CASSRQGAGGNQPQHF
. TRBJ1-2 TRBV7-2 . TGTGCCAGCAGCTTAGCCCCAGGGCCCTATGGCTACACCTTC CASSLAPGPYGYTF
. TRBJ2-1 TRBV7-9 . TGTGCCAGCAGCCCGGAGAATGAGCAGTTCTTC CASSPENEQFF
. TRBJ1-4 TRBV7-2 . TGTGCCAGCAGCATTTACAGTTCAACTAATGAAAAACTGTTTTTT CASSIYSSTNEKLFF
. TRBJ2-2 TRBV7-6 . TGTGCCAGCAGCTTATTTGGGGAGGCCGGGGAGCTGTTTTTT CASSLFGEAGELFF
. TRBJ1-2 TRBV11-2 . TGTGCCAGCAGCTTAGGACAGAGCTATGGCTACACCTTC CASSLGQSYGYTF
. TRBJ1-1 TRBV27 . TGTGCCAGTCAGCAGGGAGGGACTGAAGCTTTCTTT CASQQGGTEAFF
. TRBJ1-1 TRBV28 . TGTGCCAGCAGCGGACCTGGGGAGGCTTTCTTT CASSGPGEAFF
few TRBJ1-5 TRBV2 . TGTGCCAGCAGTGATCGGGACACCGGGCCCCAGCATTTT CASSDRDTGPQHF
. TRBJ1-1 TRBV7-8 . TGTGCCAGCAGCTTCACGGGGAACACTGAAGCTTTCTTT CASSFTGNTEAFF
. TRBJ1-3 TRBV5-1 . TGCGCCAGCAGCTTGGTCTCCCCTGACAGATCCTTCGACGGAAACACCATATATTTT CASSLVSPDRSFDGNTIYF
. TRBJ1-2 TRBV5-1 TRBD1 TGCGCCAGCAGCCATCCAGGGGGAGACTATGGCTACACCTTC CASSHPGGDYGYTF
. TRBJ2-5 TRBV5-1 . TGCGCCAGCAGCTTGGATCAGGGGCCTGTCCAAGAGACCCAGTACTTC CASSLDQGPVQETQYF
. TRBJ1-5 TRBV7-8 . TGTGCCAGCAGCCTGACAGGAGTTGAACTTAGCAATCAGCCCCAGCATTTT CASSLTGVELSNQPQHF
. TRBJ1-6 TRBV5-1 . TGCGCCAGCAGCTCCGGGAGGAATTCACCCCTCCACTTT CASSSGRNSPLHF
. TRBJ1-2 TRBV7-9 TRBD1 TGTGCCAGCAGCCCTCCGGGACAGCCCTATGGCTACACCTTC CASSPPGQPYGYTF
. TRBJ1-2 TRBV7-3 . TGTGCCAGCAGCTTATCGGCAGGGGACCCTGGAGGCTACACCTTC CASSLSAGDPGGYTF
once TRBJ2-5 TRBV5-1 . TGCGCCAGCAGCTTTGGGCGGGGAGAGACCCAGTACTTC CASSFGRGETQYF
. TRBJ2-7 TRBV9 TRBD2 TGTGCCAGCAGCGGGACTAGCGTCTCCTACGAGCAGTACTTC CASSGTSVSYEQYF
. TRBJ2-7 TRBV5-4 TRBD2 TGTGCCAGCAGCCCAGGACTAGCGAGCAGCTACGAGCAGTACTTC CASSPGLASSYEQYF
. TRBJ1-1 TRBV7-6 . TGTGCCAGCAGCTTTCTATTGAACACTGAAGCTTTCTTT CASSFLLNTEAFF
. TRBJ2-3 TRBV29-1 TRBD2 TGCAGCGTTGAAGGTGTAGGACTAGCGGGAATTAGCACAGATACGCAGTATTTT CSVEGVGLAGISTDTQYF
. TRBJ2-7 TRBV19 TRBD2 TGTGCCAGTAGTCCCGGGACTAGCGGGATGTCCTCCTACGAGCAGTACTTC CASSPGTSGMSSYEQYF
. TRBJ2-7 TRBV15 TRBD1 TGTGCCACCAGCAGGACGGGACAGGGGAGCGAGCAGTACTTC CATSRTGQGSEQYF
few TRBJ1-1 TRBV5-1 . TGCGCCAGCAGCTTTGCGGGCAGGGGAAATACTGAAGCTTTCTTT CASSFAGRGNTEAFF